This T cell receptor beta chain comes out of a study of OX40 agonist ivuxolimab in advanced cancers. Assay: immunoSEQ multiplex PCR; the TCRdb copy retains only in-frame clones and omits some. The table includes about 50,000 clones, around 88% detected once. Per germline, CDR1 MNHEY and CDR2 SMNVEV (reference sequence). V lost 6 bases, J lost 7 bases, and 6 bases lay in between. The CDR3 spans 11 residues. No patient had autoimmune disease or received systemic immunosuppression. The chain joins TRBV27 to TRBJ2-2; D not resolved. The source material was CD4+ or CD8+ T cells sorted from blood, sampled in a trial of the OX40 agonist ivuxolimab. The sequence was obtained from an adult with an advanced solid tumor such as melanoma, head and neck, liver or kidney cancer. This CDR3 is CASSEYGELFF. The DNA for the CDR3 is TGTGCCAGCAGCGAATACGGGGAGCTGTTTTTT.